This T cell receptor (beta chain) was sequenced for a study of blood T cell repertoires in COVID-19. Across the study: Spain, Italy and the United States supplied samples that represented acute and convalescent COVID-19. Sources were T cells, B-cell-depleted T cells, or PBMCs; the material itself was cDNA or gDNA.

Authors' analysis steps: It was from reference gene primer amplification that nucleated cell counts were estimated. Repertoires were generated with immunoSEQ multiplex PCR, while TCRdb's copy carries only in-frame clones and drops some. The V and J calls and clone size were taken over from that table, and D and trimming were inferred from the DNA. The table has more than 200,000 clones, approximately 79% seen once. V shed 1 base and J shed 6 bases, with 17 bases lying between them. Per germline, CDR1 SGHTS and CDR2 YDEGEE. The CDR3 runs to 15 residues. This TCR derives from a woman aged 80 or over with active or convalescent COVID-19. The sequencing input was peripheral blood. V is TRBV5-8 and J is TRBJ2-7, with D unresolved. CDR3: CASSLSLSAPLEQYF. The CDR3 DNA is TGTGCCAGCAGCTTGAGTTTAAGCGCCCCCCTCGAGCAGTACTTC.